One and the same sample provided the 14 T cell receptor beta chains below, sequenced in a study of neoadjuvant anti-PD-1 for oral cavity cancer. Assay used: immunoSEQ multiplex PCR; TCRdb lists only in-frame clones, some missing. The sample consists of approximately 6,700 clones, over 75% of them appearing once. Sequenced here: PBMCs, sampled before nivolumab (anti-PD-1) treatment. The origin of the receptors is a person aged 40 to 85 with oral cavity squamous cell carcinoma.

The rearrangement joins TRBV6-5 to TRBJ2-3, with 16 bases fitting TRBD2. The V and J ends lost 5 bases and 4 bases, in that order; junction bases with no gene match: 0. The CDR3 extends over 15 amino acids. Germline lookup yields CDR1 MNHEY and CDR2 SVGAGI. The CDR3 DNA is TGTGCCAGCAGTGGGACTAGCGGGGGGGCAGATACGCAGTATTTT. It codes for CASSGTSGGADTQYF.

The rearrangement uses TRBV7-9 and TRBJ1-4; D is possibly TRBD1 (6 bases). Germline-derived CDR1 and CDR2 are SEHNR and FQNEAQ (reference sequence). CDR3 length equals 16 residues. Trimming cost V 5 bases and J 14 bases, with 27 bases left between them. The CDR3: CASSARTASNEKLLFF. CDR3 nucleotide sequence: TGTGCCAGCAGCGCCCGGACAGCTTCAAATGAAAAACTTCTGTTTTTT.

This clone showed up just once. The rearrangement joins TRBV7-2 to TRBJ1-5; 9 bases fit TRBD1. CDR1 SGHTA and CDR2 FQGNSA come from the germline V gene. V lost 1 base to trimming and J lost 6 bases; unmatched junction nucleotides: 4. This CDR3 contains 15 residues. The CDR3 DNA reads as TGTGCCAGCAGCTTAGGGGACAGGGCAGGTCAGCCCCAGCATTTT. Translated: CASSLGDRAGQPQHF. Filled out from reference TRBV7-2 and TRBJ1-5, the complete variable domain reads GAGVSQSPSNKVTEKGKDVELRCDPISGHTALYWYRQSLGQGLEFLIYFQGNSAPDKSGLPSDRFSAERTGGSVSTLTIQRTQQEDSAVYLCASSLGDRAGQPQHFGDGTRLSIL.

The gene calls are TRBV10-1 and TRBJ2-7, with 12 bases that match TRBD1. CDR1 and CDR2 from the germline V gene are WNHNN and SYGVQD (reference sequence). With 6 bases clipped from V and 7 bases from J, the junction kept 7 bases outside the gene matches. There are 14 residues in the CDR3. The CDR3 DNA reads TGCGCCAGCAGACCGGGACAGGGGGCGGGTGAGCAGTACTTC. This gives the protein CASRPGQGAGEQYF.

Here the CDR3 DNA reads TGTGCCAGCAGCCAGCGGGGACAGCCTGTCGGGGAGCTGTTTTTT. Encoded protein: CASSQRGQPVGELFF. This sequence joins TRBV5-4 and TRBJ2-2; tentatively, D is TRBD1 or TRBD2 (7 bases each). Germline CDR1 reads SGHNT; CDR2 reads YYREEE (reference sequence). With 4 bases removed from V and 7 bases from J, the gap between germline ends came to 17 bases. The CDR3 is 15 amino acids.

This clone was observed a handful of times. This chain connects TRBV28 to TRBJ1-1; maybe TRBD1 (5 bases). V was cut by 3 bases and J by 3 bases, with 17 bases left in between. This CDR3 comprises 16 residues. Germline assignment: CDR1 MDHEN and CDR2 SYDVKM. The CDR3: CASSLTVRGPDTEAFF. The CDR3 DNA is TGTGCCAGCAGTTTGACGGTGAGGGGCCCGGACACTGAAGCTTTCTTT.

This chain joins TRBV5-1 and TRBJ1-2; unclear D gene. V lost 5 bases and J 5 bases, leaving 10 bases between the germline ends. This CDR3 is 12 amino acids long. CDR1 is SGHRS and CDR2 is YFSETQ in the germline V gene. The CDR3 protein is CASSLQGYGYTF. The CDR3 DNA sequence: TGCGCCAGCAGTCTTCAAGGGTATGGCTACACCTTC.

The chain recombines TRBV7-2 with TRBJ2-5; D is uncertain. V lost 5 bases and J lost 1, with 8 bases in between. The CDR3 sequence is 13 residues long. The germline V gene has CDR1 SGHTA and CDR2 FQGNSA. The CDR3 nucleotides read TGTGCCAGCAGCGTACGCCTCCAAGAGACCCAGTACTTC. This codes for CASSVRLQETQYF.

The chain carries TRBV6-6 and TRBJ1-2, with D possibly matching TRBD1 (5 bases). This CDR3 region has 15 residues. Germline V gene sequence: CDR1 MNHNY, CDR2 SVGAGI (reference sequence). V lost 5 bases and J 4 bases, leaving 17 bases between the germline ends. In nucleotides, the CDR3 is TGTGCCAGCAGTGCACCCGGGACCCTACCCTATGGCTACACCTTC. It codes for CASSAPGTLPYGYTF.

The chain employs TRBV4-3 and TRBJ1-4, with D unclear. V was cut by 0 bases and J by 5 bases, with 13 bases left in between. The CDR3 is 16 amino acids. Germline V gene data show CDR1 as LGHNA and CDR2 as YSLEER. The CDR3 DNA sequence: TGCGCCAGCAGCCAAGATGCGGGGAGGAGAAATGAAAAACTGTTTTTT. Encoded protein: CASSQDAGRRNEKLFF.

This chain uses TRBV15 with TRBJ1-2, with D hard to call. Germline CDR1 reads LNHNV; CDR2 reads YYDKDF (reference sequence). V was clipped by 0 bases and J by 7 bases, with 15 bases between them. This CDR3 spans 15 amino acids. The chain's CDR3 is CATSRDRAAGGGYTF. The CDR3 DNA reads TGTGCCACCAGCAGAGATAGGGCGGCAGGAGGTGGCTACACCTTC.

The chain employs TRBV5-4 and TRBJ1-1; D gene ambiguous. Trimming left V 0 bases short and J 2 bases short, with 8 bases between. Germline CDR1 and CDR2: SGHNT and YYREEE (reference sequence). The CDR3 length is 14 residues. The CDR3 coding sequence is TGTGCCAGCAGCTTGGACAGCCTAAACACTGAAGCTTTCTTT. This gives the protein CASSLDSLNTEAFF.

This clone was seen once. The V gene is TRBV9, the J gene TRBJ1-1, with a possible D match to TRBD1 (5 bases). The germline V and J ends were trimmed by 4 bases and 3 bases, with 22 bases remaining between them. The V gene's germline CDR1 is SGDLS and CDR2 YYNGEE. The CDR3 has 17 amino acids. For the CDR3, the DNA is TGTGCCAGCAGCCCACGCCCCGGGGGGGGTGTTCACACTGAAGCTTTCTTT. Translated, it gives CASSPRPGGGVHTEAFF.

This chain links TRBV15 with TRBJ2-7, with a tentative D call TRBD1 (6 bases). Germline CDR1 and CDR2: LNHNV and YYDKDF (reference sequence). The ends were cut back, 8 bases at V and 0 bases at J, with 8 bases in the middle. The CDR3 is 12 amino acids. In DNA form, the CDR3 reads TGTGCCACCTCAGGGGACTCCTACGAGCAGTACTTC. Protein product: CATSGDSYEQYF.